This T cell receptor beta chain appears in the sequencing data of a study of T cells in Graves' hyperthyroidism and ophthalmopathy (dated 2019 in TCRdb). Some background on the complete study: To identify TCR V-J signatures that set the groups apart, the researchers used a discovery cohort of about a hundred patients, made up of around 42 with Graves' ophthalmopathy and 57 with stable Graves' hyperthyroidism. According to the paper, TCR Vbeta CDR3 sequencing was carried out on 135 peripheral blood samples, which came from some 41 ophthalmopathy, some 73 hyperthyroidism and approximately 17 progressor patients. Whether ophthalmopathy could be predicted prospectively was tested in an independent validation cohort made up of under 20 hyperthyroidism patients plus 17 patients who later progressed to ophthalmopathy. For training and testing, the 95 to 100 patients in the discovery cohort were randomly divided in a 7:3 ratio. The study also compared thyroid tissue and blood T-cell repertoires from roughly 6 Graves' hyperthyroidism patients. After blood sampling, hyperthyroidism patients were treated with methimazole at a starting dose of 30 mg daily, and ophthalmopathy patients were treated with high-dose intravenous methylprednisolone.

The CDR3 spans 13 residues, from the cysteine through the phenylalanine. Kept here is only the CDR3 DNA, which spans 39 bases and is read in frame from base 1. The junction shows trimming of 3 bases on V and 6 bases on J, plus 15 bases between the germline ends. CDR1 and CDR2, per the germline V gene (reference sequence), are DFQATT and SNEGSKA. Overall study outcomes, separate from this receptor: During validation, the model predicted progression to ophthalmopathy a median of about 6.5 months ahead of onset, with almost 71% sensitivity and more than 72% specificity. A model built on a 13 V-J signature distinguished ophthalmopathy from stable hyperthyroidism, reaching about 88% sensitivity and about 81% specificity in cross-validation and 80%/75% in testing. Most expanded thyroid clonotypes (frequency above 0.001) were also found in blood, which suggests that blood repertoires may mirror thyroid immune responses. Sample size was not statistically predetermined, and investigators were not blinded to group allocation.

Exclusion was applied to patients with uncontrolled infections, other autoimmune diseases, pregnancy or lactation. Clinical symptoms, serum thyroxine and TRAb, thyroid ultrasound, and orbital computed tomography formed the basis for the diagnoses. Trizol reagent was used to extract total RNA, and RNA quality was then checked on an Agilent 2100 Bioanalyzer. Amplification of TCR beta CDR3 regions was carried out from RNA transcripts. For the first round of RT-PCR on the TCR CDR3, the HTBI primer set was used together with the Qiagen OneStep RT-PCR kit. The libraries were constructed in a second round of multiplex PCR and then size-selected and purified. The libraries were sequenced on an Illumina HiSeq2000 using paired-end 100 bp reads. In the authors' own workflow: SOAPnuke was used to process the raw data, with reads discarded if the reads contained adapters or uncalled bases, had a mean Phred below 15, or lacked an exact constant-primer or identifier match. COPE v1.2.5 was used to merge high-quality paired reads, and clonotypes were defined as unique nucleotide sequences. Clonotypes were aligned to IMGT TRBV, TRBD and TRBJ reference segments using MiTCR v1.1. Analysis was restricted to V-J combinations with a frequency above 0.0001, which covered roughly 99% of repertoires. A TCS score was defined as the ratio between F50 (clonal expansion) and ExV (chaos), using BLOSUM62-based TCRdist between CDR3 peptides within each V-J. Welch's t-statistics and random forest reduced just over 500 V-J features to 10 to 15, which were used in a naive Bayes classifier (R e1071). Thyroid-blood repertoire similarity was quantified with the Morisita-Horn index. Using fastp at Q25 and MiXCR, TCRdb reprocessed the public reads and kept productive beta chains. Rows are combined by CDR3 protein, so each entry shows the most common genes and DNA. In this record, the V and J calls reflect TCRdb's handling and not the investigators' own analysis. Counted in this sample were about 640,000 distinct CDR3 sequences; about 45% of them appeared once. The top ten clonotypes cover approximately 6.8% of the sample.

Note on this clonotype: It has no known antigen specificity. Base-call qualities are not available, and no considerably larger clone is one nucleotide away.

The sequencing sample was made of peripheral blood or thyroid tissue (not recorded which). This receptor was obtained from an adult man with Graves' disease, either hyperthyroidism or ophthalmopathy (not recorded which). The V and J genes are TRBV20-1 and TRBJ2-7, with no confidently assigned D gene. The CDR3 sequence is CSARWIVASEQYF. The nucleotides are TGCAGTGCTAGGTGGATAGTGGCAAGCGAGCAGTACTTC.